A selection of T cell receptor beta chains follows, all from one sample in a study of T cell repertoires in ileal Crohn's disease. The assay was immunoSEQ multiplex PCR, and TCRdb's table has in-frame clones only and misses some. The repertoire holds about 7,900 clones, around three quarters seen once, with more than 4.5% in the top ten. Sequencing used ileal tissue. Source of these receptors: an adult with Crohn's disease. CDR3s include the opening cysteine and the closing phenylalanine or tryptophan. Each record gives: D gene, V gene, clone size, J gene, CDR3 DNA, CDR3 protein. D genes are given only for firm matches. Size tells how often a clone was seen (once, few, many) or the class of an expanded clone, and some rows leave it out.

D: .; V: TRBV7-6; size: .; J: TRBJ2-7; DNA: TGTGCCAGCAGCCAAAGCCGAACCTACGAGCAGTACTTC; CDR3: CASSQSRTYEQYF
D: .; V: TRBV2; size: .; J: TRBJ1-2; DNA: TGTGCCAGCAGTGAAGCTGGGGCTATTTATGGCTACACCTTC; CDR3: CASSEAGAIYGYTF
D: .; V: TRBV7-9; size: .; J: TRBJ2-1; DNA: TGTGCCAGCACACCAAGCGGAGCTGAGCAGTTCTTC; CDR3: CASTPSGAEQFF
D: TRBD2; V: TRBV7-2; size: once; J: TRBJ2-7; DNA: TGTGCCAGCAGCTTAGTGGGACTAGCGGGAAAGGACGAGCAGTACTTC; CDR3: CASSLVGLAGKDEQYF
D: .; V: TRBV6-5; size: .; J: TRBJ1-2; DNA: TGTGCCAGCAGTTACTCGAACCGGGCAGGGGTGGGTGGCTACACCTTC; CDR3: CASSYSNRAGVGGYTF
D: .; V: TRBV5-6; size: .; J: TRBJ1-4; DNA: TGTGCCAGCAAGCGGGAGGGAGTTGAAAAACTGTTTTTT; CDR3: CASKREGVEKLFF
D: .; V: TRBV7-8; size: .; J: TRBJ2-1; DNA: TGTGCCAGCAGCTTAGCCGTGGCGGTTCGATCCTACAATGAGCAGTTCTTC; CDR3: CASSLAVAVRSYNEQFF
D: .; V: TRBV27; size: .; J: TRBJ2-7; DNA: TGTGCCAGCAGTCCAACACGAACCTACGAGCAGTACTTC; CDR3: CASSPTRTYEQYF
D: .; V: TRBV11-2; size: few; J: TRBJ1-2; DNA: TGTGCCAGCAGCTTGCAGGGATCAAACTATGGCTACACCTTC; CDR3: CASSLQGSNYGYTF
D: TRBD2; V: TRBV10-1; size: .; J: TRBJ2-7; DNA: TGCGCCAGCAGTGAGGGACTAGCGGGGCCCTACGAGCAGTACTTC; CDR3: CASSEGLAGPYEQYF
D: TRBD2; V: TRBV2; size: .; J: TRBJ2-3; DNA: TGTGCCATGGGCGGGGGGGCCAGGAACACAGATACGCAGTATTTT; CDR3: CAMGGGARNTDTQYF
D: .; V: TRBV11-2; size: .; J: TRBJ2-7; DNA: TGTGCCAGCAGCTCCCAGGGGGGACACAAACCCTCCTACGAGCAGTACTTC; CDR3: CASSSQGGHKPSYEQYF
D: TRBD1; V: TRBV14; size: .; J: TRBJ1-1; DNA: TGTGCCAGCAGCCAACCGGGACAGGGGTTGAACACTGAAGCTTTCTTT; CDR3: CASSQPGQGLNTEAFF
D: TRBD2; V: TRBV5-1; size: .; J: TRBJ2-7; DNA: TGCGCCAGCAGCTCCCAAGGGACTAGCGGAACCTACGAGCAGTACTTC; CDR3: CASSSQGTSGTYEQYF
D: .; V: TRBV2; size: .; J: TRBJ1-1; DNA: TGTGCCAGAAGCACAGGAAACACTGAAGCTTTCTTT; CDR3: CARSTGNTEAFF
D: .; V: TRBV6-5; size: .; J: TRBJ1-2; DNA: TGTGCCAGCAGTTACTCGGGCAGGGGCATTAGCTATGGCTACACCTTC; CDR3: CASSYSGRGISYGYTF
D: .; V: TRBV7-6; size: .; J: TRBJ2-3; DNA: TGTGCCAGCAGCCCCGGGGGCACAGATACGCAGTATTTT; CDR3: CASSPGGTDTQYF
D: TRBD1; V: TRBV7-3; size: once; J: TRBJ2-3; DNA: TGTGCCAGCAGCTCGACCTTGACAGGGTCAGTCACAGATACGCAGTATTTT; CDR3: CASSSTLTGSVTDTQYF
D: TRBD2; V: TRBV7-9; size: .; J: TRBJ2-3; DNA: TGTGCCAGCAGCTTAGGTCTGGCGGGAGGATGGACAGATACGCAGTATTTT; CDR3: CASSLGLAGGWTDTQYF
D: .; V: TRBV29-1; size: few; J: TRBJ2-7; DNA: TGCAGCGTTGAAGACAGCTCCTACGAGCAGTACTTC; CDR3: CSVEDSSYEQYF
D: TRBD2; V: TRBV7-9; size: .; J: TRBJ2-3; DNA: TGTGCCAGCAGCTTAGCGAGGGGTAGCGGGAGGACAGATACGCAGTATTTT; CDR3: CASSLARGSGRTDTQYF
D: .; V: TRBV9; size: once; J: TRBJ2-1; DNA: TGTGCCAGCAGCGTAGAGGGGACTGAGTACAATGAGCAGTTCTTC; CDR3: CASSVEGTEYNEQFF
D: TRBD1; V: TRBV5-1; size: .; J: TRBJ2-7; DNA: TGCGCCAGCAGCACGCAAAGTTACAGGGGCGAGCAGTACTTC; CDR3: CASSTQSYRGEQYF
D: .; V: TRBV30; size: .; J: TRBJ1-3; DNA: TGTGCCTGGAGTGTACTTCGGAGCTCTGGAAACACCATATATTTT; CDR3: CAWSVLRSSGNTIYF
D: .; V: TRBV29-1; size: .; J: TRBJ2-7; DNA: TGCAGCGTTGATGGTCAGGGGACCGAGCAGTACTTC; CDR3: CSVDGQGTEQYF
D: .; V: TRBV4-1; size: .; J: TRBJ1-1; DNA: TGCGCCAGCAGCCAAGCAGATCCCCGTCCGAACACTGAAGCTTTCTTT; CDR3: CASSQADPRPNTEAFF
D: TRBD2; V: TRBV6-1; size: .; J: TRBJ2-2; DNA: TGTGCCAGCAGTGAAGAACTGCCCCGGGGACTAGCGGGAGCTGACGGGGAGCTGTTTTTT; CDR3: CASSEELPRGLAGADGELFF
D: TRBD1; V: TRBV2; size: .; J: TRBJ2-5; DNA: TGTGCCAGCAGCGTACAGGGGGCTAGGGAGACCCAGTACTTC; CDR3: CASSVQGARETQYF
D: TRBD1; V: TRBV5-1; size: .; J: TRBJ1-2; DNA: TGCGCCAGCAGCCACAACCCGGGACAGGGGGGCCTTAACTATGGCTACACCTTC; CDR3: CASSHNPGQGGLNYGYTF
D: TRBD1; V: TRBV6-6; size: once; J: TRBJ1-2; DNA: TGTGCCAGCAGCCCTACAGGGGACTATGGCTACACCTTC; CDR3: CASSPTGDYGYTF
D: .; V: TRBV6-6; size: .; J: TRBJ2-7; DNA: TGTGCCAGCAGTTCCACGGGGGCGGGAGTTGGGGAGCAGTACTTC; CDR3: CASSSTGAGVGEQYF
D: TRBD1; V: TRBV27; size: .; J: TRBJ1-1; DNA: TGTGCCAGCAGTTTAGGGGATTTGACAGGGTTGGGGACTGAAGCTTTCTTT; CDR3: CASSLGDLTGLGTEAFF
D: .; V: TRBV4-1; size: .; J: TRBJ2-3; DNA: TGCGCCAGCAGCCAAGCAGGGGTAGATACGCAGTATTTT; CDR3: CASSQAGVDTQYF
D: TRBD1; V: TRBV18; size: .; J: TRBJ1-2; DNA: TGTGCCAGCTCACTGACTTTATGGGACAGCTCCAATCTCCTTAACTATGGCTACACCTTC; CDR3: CASSLTLWDSSNLLNYGYTF
D: .; V: TRBV11-2; size: .; J: TRBJ2-5; DNA: TGTGCCAGCAGCTTCGGACTGGAGACCCAGTACTTC; CDR3: CASSFGLETQYF
D: TRBD2; V: TRBV9; size: .; J: TRBJ2-5; DNA: TGTGCCAGCAGCGCCGTAGCCTTCAATAGCGGGGCTCAAGAGACCCAGTACTTC; CDR3: CASSAVAFNSGAQETQYF
D: TRBD2; V: TRBV6-5; size: .; J: TRBJ2-7; DNA: TGTGCCAGCAGTCCTACTAGCGGGAGAGGCGAGCAGTACTTC; CDR3: CASSPTSGRGEQYF
D: TRBD2; V: TRBV7-6; size: .; J: TRBJ2-7; DNA: TGTGCCAGCAGCCTTGGGAGGGTATCGGTCGAGCAGTACTTC; CDR3: CASSLGRVSVEQYF
D: TRBD1; V: TRBV12-5; size: .; J: TRBJ2-7; DNA: TGTGCTAGTGGTCAAGACAGGGGTAAGCAGTACTTC; CDR3: CASGQDRGKQYF
D: TRBD1; V: TRBV5-5; size: .; J: TRBJ1-2; DNA: TGTGCCAGCAGCTTAGGGACAGCTAACTATGGCTACACCTTC; CDR3: CASSLGTANYGYTF
D: TRBD2; V: TRBV27; size: .; J: TRBJ2-7; DNA: TGTGCCAGCAGTTTGGGGTCAGCGGGAGTCCTCGAGCAGTACTTC; CDR3: CASSLGSAGVLEQYF
D: .; V: TRBV27; size: .; J: TRBJ2-7; DNA: TGTGCCACATACAGCTCCTCCTACGAGCAGTACTTC; CDR3: CATYSSSYEQYF